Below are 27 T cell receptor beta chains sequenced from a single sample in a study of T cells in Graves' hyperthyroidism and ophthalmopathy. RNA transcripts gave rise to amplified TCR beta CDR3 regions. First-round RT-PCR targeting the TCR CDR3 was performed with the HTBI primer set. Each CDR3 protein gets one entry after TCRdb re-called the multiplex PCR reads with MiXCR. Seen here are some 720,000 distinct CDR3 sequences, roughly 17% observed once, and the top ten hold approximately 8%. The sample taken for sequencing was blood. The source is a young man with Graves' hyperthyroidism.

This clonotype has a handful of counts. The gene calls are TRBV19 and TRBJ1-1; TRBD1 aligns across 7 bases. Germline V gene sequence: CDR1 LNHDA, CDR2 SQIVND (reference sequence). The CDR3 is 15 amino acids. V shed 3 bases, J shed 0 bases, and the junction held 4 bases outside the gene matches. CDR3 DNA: TGTGCCAGTAGTATCGGGACAGCTATGAACACTGAAGCTTTCTTT. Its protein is CASSIGTAMNTEAFF.

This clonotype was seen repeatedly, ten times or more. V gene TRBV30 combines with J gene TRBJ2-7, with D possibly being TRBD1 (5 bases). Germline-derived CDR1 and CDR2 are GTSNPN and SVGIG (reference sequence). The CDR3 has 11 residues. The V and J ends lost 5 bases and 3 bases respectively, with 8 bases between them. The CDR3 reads CAWETVYEQYF. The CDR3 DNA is TGTGCCTGGGAGACAGTCTACGAGCAGTACTTC.

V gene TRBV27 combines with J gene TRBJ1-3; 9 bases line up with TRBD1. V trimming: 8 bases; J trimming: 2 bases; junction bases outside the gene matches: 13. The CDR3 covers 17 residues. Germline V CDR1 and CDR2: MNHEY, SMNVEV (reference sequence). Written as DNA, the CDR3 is TGTGCCAGCCGAAACTCCGGGACAGGGCGGACTGGAAACACCATATATTTT. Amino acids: CASRNSGTGRTGNTIYF.

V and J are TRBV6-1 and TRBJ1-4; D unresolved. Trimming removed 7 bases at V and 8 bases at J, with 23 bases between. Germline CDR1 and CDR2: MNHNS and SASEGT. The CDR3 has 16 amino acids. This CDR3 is CASNGYGEVSREKLFF. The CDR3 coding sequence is TGTGCCAGCAATGGATATGGGGAGGTCTCACGCGAAAAACTGTTTTTT.

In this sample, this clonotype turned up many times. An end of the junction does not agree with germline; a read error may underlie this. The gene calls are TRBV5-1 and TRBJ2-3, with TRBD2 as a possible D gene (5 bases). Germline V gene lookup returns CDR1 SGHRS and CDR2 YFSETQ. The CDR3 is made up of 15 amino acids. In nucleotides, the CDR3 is TGTGCCAGCAGCTTAAGCGGAACTAGCACAGATACGCAGTATTTT. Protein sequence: CASSLSGTSTDTQYF.

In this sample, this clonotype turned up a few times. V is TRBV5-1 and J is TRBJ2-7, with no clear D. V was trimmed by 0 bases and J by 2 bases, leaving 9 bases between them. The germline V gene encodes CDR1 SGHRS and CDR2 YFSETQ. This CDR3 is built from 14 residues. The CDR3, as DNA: TGCGCCAGCAGCTTGGCCCGTGGGGCCTACGAGCAGTACTTC. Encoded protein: CASSLARGAYEQYF.

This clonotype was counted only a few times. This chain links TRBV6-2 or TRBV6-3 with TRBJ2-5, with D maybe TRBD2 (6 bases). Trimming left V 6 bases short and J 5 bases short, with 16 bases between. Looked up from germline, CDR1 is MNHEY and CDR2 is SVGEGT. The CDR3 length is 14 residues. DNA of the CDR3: TGTGCCAGCAGGCGGGACCCGGGAACGGAGACCCAGTACTTC. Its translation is CASRRDPGTETQYF.

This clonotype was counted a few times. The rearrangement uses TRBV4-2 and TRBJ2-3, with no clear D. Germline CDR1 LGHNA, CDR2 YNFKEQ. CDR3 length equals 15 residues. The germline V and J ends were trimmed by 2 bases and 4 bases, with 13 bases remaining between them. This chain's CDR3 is CASSQWLEISDTQYF. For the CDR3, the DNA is TGTGCCAGCAGCCAATGGCTAGAGATTTCAGATACGCAGTATTTT.

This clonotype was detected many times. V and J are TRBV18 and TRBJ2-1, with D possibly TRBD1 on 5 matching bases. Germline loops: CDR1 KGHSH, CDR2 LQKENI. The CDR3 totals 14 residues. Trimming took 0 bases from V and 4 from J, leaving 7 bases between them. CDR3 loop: CASSPPGPYNEQFF. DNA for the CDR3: TGTGCCAGCTCACCACCGGGGCCTTACAATGAGCAGTTCTTC.

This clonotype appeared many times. The DNA of the CDR3 is TGCAGTGCTAGAGGCCAACGGGGACCCCGGGAAAAACTGTTTTTT. As protein: CSARGQRGPREKLFF. The J gene is TRBJ1-4, the V gene TRBV20-1; weak D call: TRBD1 (5 bases). V was pared by 1 base and J by 8 bases, with 17 bases between. This CDR3 has 15 residues. The V gene's germline CDR1 is DFQATT and CDR2 SNEGSKA (reference sequence).

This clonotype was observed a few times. The CDR3 DNA reads TGTGCCAGCAGCTTTTGGTCAGGATCACCGACTACTGAAGCTTTCTTT. Translated, it gives CASSFWSGSPTTEAFF. The chain carries TRBV5-5 and TRBJ1-1; no clear D gene. Germline CDR1 reads SGHKS; CDR2 reads YYEKEE (reference sequence). Trimming pared 2 bases from V and 5 bases from J, leaving 19 bases between. The CDR3 is 16 residues long.

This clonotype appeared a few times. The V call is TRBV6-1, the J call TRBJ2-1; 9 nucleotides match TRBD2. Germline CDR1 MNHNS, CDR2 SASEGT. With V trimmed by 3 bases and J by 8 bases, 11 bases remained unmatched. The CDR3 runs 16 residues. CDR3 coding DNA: TGTGCCAGCAGTGACCGGGCTAGCGGGAATGTTGATGAGCAGTTCTTC. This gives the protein CASSDRASGNVDEQFF.

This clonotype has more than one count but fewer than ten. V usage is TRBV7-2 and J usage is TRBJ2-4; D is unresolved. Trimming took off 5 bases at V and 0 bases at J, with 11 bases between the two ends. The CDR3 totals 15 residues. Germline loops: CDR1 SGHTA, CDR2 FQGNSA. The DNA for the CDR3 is TGTGCCAGCAGCAATACCAGCTTAGCCAAAAACATTCAGTACTTC. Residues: CASSNTSLAKNIQYF. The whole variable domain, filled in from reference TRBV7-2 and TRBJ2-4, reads GAGVSQSPSNKVTEKGKDVELRCDPISGHTALYWYRQSLGQGLEFLIYFQGNSAPDKSGLPSDRFSAERTGGSVSTLTIQRTQQEDSAVYLCASSNTSLAKNIQYFGAGTRLSVL.

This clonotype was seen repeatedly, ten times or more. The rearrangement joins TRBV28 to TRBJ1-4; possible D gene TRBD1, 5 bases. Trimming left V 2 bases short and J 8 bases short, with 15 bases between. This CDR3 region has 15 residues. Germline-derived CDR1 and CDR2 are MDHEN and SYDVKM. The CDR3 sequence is CASSLVGRVGEKLFF. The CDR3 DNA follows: TGTGCCAGCAGTTTAGTGGGCAGGGTGGGAGAAAAACTGTTTTTT. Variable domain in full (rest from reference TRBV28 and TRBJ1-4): DVKVTQSSRYLVKRTGEKVFLECVQDMDHENMFWYRQDPGLGLRLIYFSYDVKMKEKGDIPEGYSVSREKKERFSLILESASTNQTSMYLCASSLVGRVGEKLFFGSGTQLSVL.

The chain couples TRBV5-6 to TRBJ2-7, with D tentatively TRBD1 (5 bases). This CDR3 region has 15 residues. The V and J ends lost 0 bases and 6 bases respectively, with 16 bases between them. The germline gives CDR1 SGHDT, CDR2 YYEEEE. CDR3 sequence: CASSLGDSLPGEQYF. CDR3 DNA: TGTGCCAGCAGCTTGGGCGACAGTCTACCAGGCGAGCAGTACTTC.

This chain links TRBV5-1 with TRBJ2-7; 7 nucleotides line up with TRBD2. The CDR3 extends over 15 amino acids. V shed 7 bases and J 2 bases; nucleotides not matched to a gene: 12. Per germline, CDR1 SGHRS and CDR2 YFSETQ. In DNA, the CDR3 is TGCGCCAGCGGGGAGCGGGACCTAGATACCTACGAGCAGTACTTC. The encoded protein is CASGERDLDTYEQYF.

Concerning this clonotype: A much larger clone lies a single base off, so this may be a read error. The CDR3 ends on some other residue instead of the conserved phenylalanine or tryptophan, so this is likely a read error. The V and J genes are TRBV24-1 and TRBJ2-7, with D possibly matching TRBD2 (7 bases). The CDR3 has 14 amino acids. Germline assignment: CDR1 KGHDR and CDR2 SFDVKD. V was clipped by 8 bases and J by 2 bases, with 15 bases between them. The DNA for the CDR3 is TGTGCCACCAAATTTCGGGGGGCTACCTACGAGCAGTACTCC. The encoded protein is CATKFRGATYEQYS.

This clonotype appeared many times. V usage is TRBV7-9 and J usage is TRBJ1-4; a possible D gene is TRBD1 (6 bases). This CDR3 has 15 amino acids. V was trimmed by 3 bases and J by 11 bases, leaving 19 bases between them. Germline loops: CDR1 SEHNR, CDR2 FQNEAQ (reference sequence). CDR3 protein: CASSLDRGQMDKLFF. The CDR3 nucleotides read TGTGCCAGCAGCTTGGACCGTGGACAGATGGATAAACTGTTTTTT.

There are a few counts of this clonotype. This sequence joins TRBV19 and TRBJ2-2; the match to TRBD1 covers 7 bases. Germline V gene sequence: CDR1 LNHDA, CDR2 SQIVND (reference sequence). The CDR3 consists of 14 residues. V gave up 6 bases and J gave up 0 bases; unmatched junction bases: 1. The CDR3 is CASRDRANTGELFF. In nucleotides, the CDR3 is TGTGCCAGTAGAGACAGGGCGAACACCGGGGAGCTGTTTTTT.

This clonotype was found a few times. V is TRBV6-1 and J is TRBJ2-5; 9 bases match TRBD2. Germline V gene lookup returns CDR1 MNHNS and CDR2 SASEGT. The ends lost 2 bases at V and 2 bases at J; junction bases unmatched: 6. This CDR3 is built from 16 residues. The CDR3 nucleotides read TGTGCCAGCAGTGAATGGGTAGCGGGGGAACAAGAGACCCAGTACTTC. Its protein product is CASSEWVAGEQETQYF.

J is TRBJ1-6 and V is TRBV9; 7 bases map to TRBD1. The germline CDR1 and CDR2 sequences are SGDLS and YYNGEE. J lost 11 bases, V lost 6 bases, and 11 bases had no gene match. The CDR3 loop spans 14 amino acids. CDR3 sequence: CASTGEGGATPLHF. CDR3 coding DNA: TGTGCCAGCACCGGGGAAGGGGGCGCAACACCCCTCCACTTT.

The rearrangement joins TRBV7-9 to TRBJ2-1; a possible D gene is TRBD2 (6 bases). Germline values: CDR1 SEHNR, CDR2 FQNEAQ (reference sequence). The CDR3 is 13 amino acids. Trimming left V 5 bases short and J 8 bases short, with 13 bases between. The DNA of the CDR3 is TGTGCCAGCAGCGGCCGACAGCGGGATGAGCAGTTCTTC. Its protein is CASSGRQRDEQFF.

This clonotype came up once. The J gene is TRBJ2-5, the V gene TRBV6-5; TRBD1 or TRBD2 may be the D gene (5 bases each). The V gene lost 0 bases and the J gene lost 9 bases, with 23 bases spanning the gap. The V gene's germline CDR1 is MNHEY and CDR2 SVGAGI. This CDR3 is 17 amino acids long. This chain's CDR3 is CASSYSAGPLATAAQYF. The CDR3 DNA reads TGTGCCAGCAGTTACTCGGCGGGCCCTTTGGCGACAGCGGCCCAGTACTTC.

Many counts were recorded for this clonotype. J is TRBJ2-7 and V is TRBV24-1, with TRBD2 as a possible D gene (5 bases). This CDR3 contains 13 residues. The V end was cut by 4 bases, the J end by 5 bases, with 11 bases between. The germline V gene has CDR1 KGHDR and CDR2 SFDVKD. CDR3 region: CATSDLGLDEQYF. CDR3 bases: TGTGCCACCAGTGACCTAGGACTCGACGAGCAGTACTTC.

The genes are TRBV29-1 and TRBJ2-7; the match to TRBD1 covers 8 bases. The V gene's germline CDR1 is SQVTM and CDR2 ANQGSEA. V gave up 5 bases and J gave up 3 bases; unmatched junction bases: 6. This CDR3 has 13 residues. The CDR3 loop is CSVQQGVLYEQYF. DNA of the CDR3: TGCAGCGTTCAACAGGGGGTCCTCTACGAGCAGTACTTC.

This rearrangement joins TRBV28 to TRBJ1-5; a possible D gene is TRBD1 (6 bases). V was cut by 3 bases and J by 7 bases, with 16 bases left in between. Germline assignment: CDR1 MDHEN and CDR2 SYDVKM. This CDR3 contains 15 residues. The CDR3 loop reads CASSFMGRTEQPQHF. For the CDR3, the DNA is TGTGCCAGCAGTTTTATGGGGAGGACAGAACAGCCCCAGCATTTT.

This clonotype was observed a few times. The CDR3 DNA reads as TGCAGTGCTACTAGCGGGAGTACCGGGGAGCTGTTTTTT. Protein product: CSATSGSTGELFF. The J gene is TRBJ2-2, the V gene TRBV20-1, with 10 nucleotides matching TRBD2. The length of the CDR3 is 13 residues. The V segment lost 4 bases and the J segment 5 bases; nucleotides outside the gene matches: 1. Germline V gives CDR1 DFQATT, CDR2 SNEGSKA (reference sequence).